This TCR beta chain originates from a study of T cell responses to AZD1222 COVID-19 vaccine. Whole-study findings and limits: Clonal diversity was possibly underestimated, and the donors were mostly white British, with more females. As reported, nearly half of all spike-specific TCRs target variant regions that are unmutated. Sampled repertoires all dated from after the peak T cell response.

Turning to this clone: Its matching antigen is unknown.

Sequencing was performed with immunoSEQ multiplex PCR; in TCRdb, only in-frame clones are kept and a portion is missing. The data hold around 47,000 clones, with roughly 75% observed a single time. This material consisted of peripheral blood, taken 28 days after the second dose of the MenACWY control vaccine. The TCR comes from an adult who received the MenACWY meningococcal vaccine as a control.

The CDR3 nucleotides are TGCGCCAGCAGCTTAAGTCCACAGGGAAGGGAGCTGTTTTTT. Translation: CASSLSPQGRELFF. The chain couples TRBV5-1 to TRBJ2-2; the D gene is possibly TRBD1 (6 bases). The CDR3 spans 14 residues. Germline V gene data show CDR1 as SGHRS and CDR2 as YFSETQ. V lost 2 bases and J 9 bases, leaving 14 bases between the germline ends. Variable domain in full (rest from reference TRBV5-1 and TRBJ2-2): KAGVTQTPRYLIKTRGQQVTLSCSPISGHRSVSWYQQTPGQGLQFLFEYFSETQRNKGNFPGRFSGRQFSNSRSEMNVSTLELGDSALYLCASSLSPQGRELFFGEGSRLTVL.